Described below is a single TCR beta chain sequence and its context. V lost 8 bases and J lost 4, with 14 bases in between. CDR1 and CDR2 from the germline V gene are MNHNS and SASEGT. The CDR3 length is 13 residues. The sample is drawn from a study of identical twins. TCRdb re-called the 5' RACE reads through MiXCR, storing one row per CDR3 protein. The profile shows 400,000 to 550,000 distinct CDR3 sequences, around 20% of them singletons. The sample was also reused in another study, on T cells expressing NK-cell markers.

The sequence was obtained from a woman younger than 30 in good health. The specimen was CD4+ T cells sorted from blood. The rearrangement uses TRBV6-1 and TRBJ1-2; D may be TRBD1 (5 bases). The CDR3 DNA is TGTGCCAGCGGGGGACGGTCGGTCTATGGCTACACCTTC. As protein: CASGGRSVYGYTF.